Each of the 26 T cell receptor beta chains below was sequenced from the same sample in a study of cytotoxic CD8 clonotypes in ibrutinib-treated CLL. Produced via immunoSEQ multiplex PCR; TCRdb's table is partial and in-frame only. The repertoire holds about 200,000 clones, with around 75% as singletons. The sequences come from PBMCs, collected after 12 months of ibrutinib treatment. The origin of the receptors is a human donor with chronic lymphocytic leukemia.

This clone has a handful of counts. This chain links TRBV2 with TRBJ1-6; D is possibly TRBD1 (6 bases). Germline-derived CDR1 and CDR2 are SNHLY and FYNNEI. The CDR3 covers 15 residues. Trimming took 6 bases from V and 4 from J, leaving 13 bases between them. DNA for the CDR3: TGTGCCAGCAGGCAGTTGACAGGATATAATTCACCCCTCCACTTT. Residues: CASRQLTGYNSPLHF.

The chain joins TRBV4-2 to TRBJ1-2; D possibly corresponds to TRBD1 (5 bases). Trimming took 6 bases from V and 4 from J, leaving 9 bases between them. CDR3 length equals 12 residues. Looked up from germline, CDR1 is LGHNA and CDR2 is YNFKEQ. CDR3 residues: CASRRGSYGYTF. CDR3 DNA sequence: TGTGCCAGCAGACGGGGGAGCTATGGCTACACCTTC.

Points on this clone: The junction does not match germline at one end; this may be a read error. Here the CDR3 reads CASREGLVNTGELFF. The CDR3 bases are TGTGCCAGCAGGGAAGGACTAGTGAACACCGGGGAGCTGTTTTTT. The rearrangement links TRBV2 to TRBJ2-2; 7 nucleotides match TRBD2. Germline V gives CDR1 SNHLY, CDR2 FYNNEI. The CDR3 length is 15 residues. The full variable domain, in which reference TRBV2 and TRBJ2-2 provide the parts outside the CDR3, is EPEVTQTPSHQVTQMGQEVILRCVPISNHLYFYWYRQILGQKVEFLVSFYNNEISEKSEIFDDQFSVERPDGSNFTLKIRSTKLEDSAMYFCASREGLVNTGELFFGEGSRLTVL.

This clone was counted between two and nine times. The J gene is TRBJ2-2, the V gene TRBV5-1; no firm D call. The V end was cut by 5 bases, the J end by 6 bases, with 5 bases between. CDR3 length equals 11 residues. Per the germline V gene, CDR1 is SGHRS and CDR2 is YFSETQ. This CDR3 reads CASSSPGELFF. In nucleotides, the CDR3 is TGCGCCAGCAGTTCGCCCGGGGAGCTGTTTTTT.

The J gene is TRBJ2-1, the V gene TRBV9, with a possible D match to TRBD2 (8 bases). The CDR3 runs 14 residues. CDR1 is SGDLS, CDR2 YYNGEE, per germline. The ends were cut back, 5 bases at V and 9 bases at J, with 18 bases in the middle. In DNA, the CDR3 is TGTGCCAGCAGTCGAGGGGGCGGGAGGACTGAGCAGTTCTTC. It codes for CASSRGGGRTEQFF.

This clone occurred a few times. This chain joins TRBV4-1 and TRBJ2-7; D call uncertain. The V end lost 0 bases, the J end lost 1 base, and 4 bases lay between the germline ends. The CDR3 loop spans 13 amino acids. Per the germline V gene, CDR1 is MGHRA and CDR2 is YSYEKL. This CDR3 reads CASSQDESYEQYF. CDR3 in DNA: TGCGCCAGCAGCCAAGATGAGTCCTACGAGCAGTACTTC.

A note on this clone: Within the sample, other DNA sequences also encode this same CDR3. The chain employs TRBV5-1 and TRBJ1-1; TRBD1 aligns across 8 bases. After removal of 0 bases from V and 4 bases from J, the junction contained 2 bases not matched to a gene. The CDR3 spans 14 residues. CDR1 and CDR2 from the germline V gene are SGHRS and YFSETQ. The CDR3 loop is CASSLGTGGTEAFF. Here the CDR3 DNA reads TGCGCCAGCAGCTTGGGTACAGGGGGCACTGAAGCTTTCTTT.

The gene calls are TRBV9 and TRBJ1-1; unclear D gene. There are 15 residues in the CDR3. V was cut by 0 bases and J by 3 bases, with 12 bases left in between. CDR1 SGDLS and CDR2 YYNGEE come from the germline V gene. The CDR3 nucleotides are TGTGCCAGCAGCGTAGCTGGTAACAGCTACACTGAAGCTTTCTTT. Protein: CASSVAGNSYTEAFF.

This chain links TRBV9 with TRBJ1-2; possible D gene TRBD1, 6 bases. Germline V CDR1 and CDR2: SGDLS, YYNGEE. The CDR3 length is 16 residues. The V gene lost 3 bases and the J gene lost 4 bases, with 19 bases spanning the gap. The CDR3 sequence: CASSERPTGDTYGYTF. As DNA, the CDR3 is TGTGCCAGCAGCGAGCGTCCGACAGGCGATACCTATGGCTACACCTTC.

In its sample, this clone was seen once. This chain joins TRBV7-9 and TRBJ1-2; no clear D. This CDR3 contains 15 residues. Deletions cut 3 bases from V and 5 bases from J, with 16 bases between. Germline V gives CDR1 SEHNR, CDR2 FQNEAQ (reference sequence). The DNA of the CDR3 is TGTGCCAGCAGCTTGATCGATAGGAACTTGTATGGCTACACCTTC. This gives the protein CASSLIDRNLYGYTF.

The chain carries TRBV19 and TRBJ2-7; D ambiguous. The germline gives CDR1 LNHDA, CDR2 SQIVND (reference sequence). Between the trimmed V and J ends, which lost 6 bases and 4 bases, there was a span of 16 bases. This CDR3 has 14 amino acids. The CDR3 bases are TGTGCCAGTAGCACTCTGGGTTCCGGTTACGAGCAGTACTTC. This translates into CASSTLGSGYEQYF.

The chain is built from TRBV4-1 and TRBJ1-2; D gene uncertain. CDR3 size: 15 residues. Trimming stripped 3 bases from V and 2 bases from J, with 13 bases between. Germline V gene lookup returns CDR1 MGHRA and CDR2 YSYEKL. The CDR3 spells CASSHQDGGNYGYTF. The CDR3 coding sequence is TGCGCCAGCAGCCATCAGGACGGCGGAAACTATGGCTACACCTTC.

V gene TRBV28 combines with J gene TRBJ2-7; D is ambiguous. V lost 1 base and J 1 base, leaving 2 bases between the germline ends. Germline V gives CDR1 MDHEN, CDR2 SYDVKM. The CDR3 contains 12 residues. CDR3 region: CASSLLSYEQYF. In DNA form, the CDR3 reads TGTGCCAGCAGTTTATTGTCCTACGAGCAGTACTTC.

The chain's CDR3 is CASSSDRGYEQYF. CDR3 DNA: TGTGCCAGCAGCTCGGACAGGGGATACGAGCAGTACTTC. The rearrangement uses TRBV7-3 and TRBJ2-7, with 9 bases lining up with TRBD1. The length of the CDR3 is 13 residues. The J segment lost 4 bases and the V segment lost 4 bases, leaving 2 bases of the junction unmatched. Germline CDR1 SGHTA, CDR2 FQGTGA.

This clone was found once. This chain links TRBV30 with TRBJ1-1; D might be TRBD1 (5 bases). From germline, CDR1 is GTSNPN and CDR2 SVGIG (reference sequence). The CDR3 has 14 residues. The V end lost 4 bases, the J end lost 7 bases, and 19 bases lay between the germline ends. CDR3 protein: CAWTGGRVLGEAFF. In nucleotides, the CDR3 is TGTGCCTGGACCGGGGGGAGGGTCTTAGGTGAAGCTTTCTTT. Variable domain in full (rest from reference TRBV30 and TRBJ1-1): SQTIHQWPATLVQPVGSPLSLECTVEGTSNPNLYWYRQAAGRGLQLLFYSVGIGQISSEVPQNLSASRPQDRQFILSSKKLLLSDSGFYLCAWTGGRVLGEAFFGQGTRLTVV.

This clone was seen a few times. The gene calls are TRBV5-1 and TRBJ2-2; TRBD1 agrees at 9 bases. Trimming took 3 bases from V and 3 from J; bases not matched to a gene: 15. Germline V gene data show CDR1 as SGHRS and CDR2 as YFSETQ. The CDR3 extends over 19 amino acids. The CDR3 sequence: CASSSNYRGQGRYTGELFF. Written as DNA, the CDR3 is TGCGCCAGCAGCTCTAACTATAGAGGACAGGGGAGGTACACCGGGGAGCTGTTTTTT.

The CDR3 spells CAWTGRNTIYF. Written as DNA, the CDR3 is TGTGCCTGGACCGGGAGGAACACCATATATTTT. The chain recombines TRBV30 with TRBJ1-3; D is ambiguous. The V gene's germline CDR1 is GTSNPN and CDR2 SVGIG (reference sequence). V was cut by 4 bases and J by 7 bases, with 8 bases left in between. CDR3 size: 11 residues.

CDR3 in amino acids: CASSDAGYETEAFF. The CDR3 nucleotides read TGTGCCAGCAGTGACGCGGGTTACGAAACTGAAGCTTTCTTT. The chain has TRBV2 and TRBJ1-1; D ambiguous. This CDR3 is built from 14 residues. V dropped 3 bases and J dropped 5 bases, with 13 bases sitting between them. Germline loops: CDR1 SNHLY, CDR2 FYNNEI.

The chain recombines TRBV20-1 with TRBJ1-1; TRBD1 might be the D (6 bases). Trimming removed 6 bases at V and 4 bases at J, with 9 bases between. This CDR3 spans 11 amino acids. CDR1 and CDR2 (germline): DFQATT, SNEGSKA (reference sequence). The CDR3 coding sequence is TGCAGTGCCTTAGGGGGCACTGAAGCTTTCTTT. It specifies CSALGGTEAFF.

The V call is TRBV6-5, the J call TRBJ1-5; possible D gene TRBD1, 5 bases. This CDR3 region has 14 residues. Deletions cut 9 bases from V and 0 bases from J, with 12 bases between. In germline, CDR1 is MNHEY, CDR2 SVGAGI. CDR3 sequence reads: CARRTRDSNQPQHF. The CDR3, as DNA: TGTGCCAGGCGGACACGAGATAGCAATCAGCCCCAGCATTTT.

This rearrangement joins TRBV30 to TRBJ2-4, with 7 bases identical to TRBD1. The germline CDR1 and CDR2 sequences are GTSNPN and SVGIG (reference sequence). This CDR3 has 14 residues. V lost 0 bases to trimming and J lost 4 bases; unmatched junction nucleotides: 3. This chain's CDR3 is CAWSVDRAKNIQYF. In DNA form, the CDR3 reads TGTGCCTGGAGTGTTGACAGGGCAAAAAACATTCAGTACTTC.

CDR3 region: CSVDSQRGYNEQFF. The CDR3 DNA reads TGCAGCGTTGACAGCCAGCGGGGATACAATGAGCAGTTCTTC. The V and J genes are TRBV29-1 and TRBJ2-1; 7 bases are a match to TRBD2. J lost 4 bases, V lost 3 bases, and 6 bases had no gene match. The CDR3 length is 14 residues. Germline lookup yields CDR1 SQVTM and CDR2 ANQGSEA.

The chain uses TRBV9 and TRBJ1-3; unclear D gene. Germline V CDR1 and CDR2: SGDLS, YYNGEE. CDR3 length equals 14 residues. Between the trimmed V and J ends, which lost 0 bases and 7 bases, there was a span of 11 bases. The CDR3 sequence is CASSVEAPGNTIYF. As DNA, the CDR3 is TGTGCCAGCAGCGTAGAAGCTCCCGGGAACACCATATATTTT.

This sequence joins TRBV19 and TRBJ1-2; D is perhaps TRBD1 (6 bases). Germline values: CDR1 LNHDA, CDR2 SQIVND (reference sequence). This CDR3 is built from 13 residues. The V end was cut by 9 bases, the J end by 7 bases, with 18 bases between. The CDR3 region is CASRLEGDSGYTF. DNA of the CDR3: TGTGCCAGCAGATTAGAGGGGGATTCTGGCTACACCTTC. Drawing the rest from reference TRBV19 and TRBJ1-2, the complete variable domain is DGGITQSPKYLFRKEGQNVTLSCEQNLNHDAMYWYRQDPGQGLRLIYYSQIVNDFQKGDIAEGYSVSREKKESFPLTVTSAQKNPTAFYLCASRLEGDSGYTFGSGTRLTVV.

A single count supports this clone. The CDR3: CASSLPGGKTEQYF. CDR3 in DNA: TGTGCCAGCAGTTTACCAGGGGGCAAAACCGAGCAGTACTTC. The J gene is TRBJ2-7, the V gene TRBV28, with 8 positions matching TRBD1. Germline V CDR1 and CDR2: MDHEN, SYDVKM. This CDR3 is built from 14 residues. The V and J ends lost 2 bases and 6 bases, in that order; junction bases with no gene match: 6. Drawing the rest from reference TRBV28 and TRBJ2-7, the complete variable domain is DVKVTQSSRYLVKRTGEKVFLECVQDMDHENMFWYRQDPGLGLRLIYFSYDVKMKEKGDIPEGYSVSREKKERFSLILESASTNQTSMYLCASSLPGGKTEQYFGPGTRLTVT.

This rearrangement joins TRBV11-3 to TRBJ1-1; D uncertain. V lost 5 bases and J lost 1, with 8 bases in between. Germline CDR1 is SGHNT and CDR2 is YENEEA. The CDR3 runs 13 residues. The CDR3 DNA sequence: TGTGCCAGCAGCGAACACTCGAACACTGAAGCTTTCTTT. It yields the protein CASSEHSNTEAFF.